This T cell receptor beta chain was observed in a study of spatial heterogeneity in lung cancer (dated 2019 in TCRdb). Regarding the complete study: Beta-chain transcripts were consistently detected in greater numbers than alpha-chain transcripts, which likely reflected higher beta-chain transcript abundance. A strong correlation was found between TCR transcript counts in tumor regions and a T cell transcriptional module score from matched bulk RNA-seq. In the raw uncorrected reads, each unique combination of TCR and UMI appeared more than ten times on average. The study quantitatively compared TCR alpha and beta repertoires across multiple tumor regions, matched nontumor lung and blood in non-small cell lung cancer. TCR repertoire features were related to nonsynonymous mutation counts determined by whole-exome sequencing of tumor tissue. At surgery, both alpha and beta chains were TCR-sequenced in 200 to 250 tumor regions, approximately 64 matched nontumor lung samples and around 50 PBMC samples.

Beyond this particular receptor, the publication reports: A correlation was observed between the number of expanded intratumoral alpha and beta TCRs and the tumor nonsynonymous mutation count. TCR-seq coverage of tumor T cells was estimated to be only approximately 7.3% for alpha chains and more than 11% for beta chains. Counts of ubiquitous and regional expanded TCRs were found to correlate with counts of ubiquitous and regional nonsynonymous mutations, respectively. Additional single-cell paired TCR alpha and beta sequencing was considered necessary to confirm, at a functional level, the hypothesis that regional TCRs recognize regional mutations.

This clonotype was picked up a small number of times. Its antigen is still unknown. One base away there is no much larger clone; base qualities are not given. This beta chain is an off-target read within a library intended for alpha chains, so its frequency means little. The time point label here, explained by the study, means: sample taken at primary tumor resection. The donors were more than 60 patients from the lung TRACERx cohort who had early-stage, untreated non-small cell lung cancer. TCR sequencing used whole RNA extracted from tumor and nontumor lung tissue, or from cryopreserved PBMC samples, without cell sorting. Only patients for whom sufficient RNA was available from at least two tumor regions were selected for TCR sequencing. Tumor and adjacent nontumor lung specimens were reviewed by a lung pathologist before selection. The V end gives up 6 bases and the J end 3 bases, leaving 3 bases in the junction not matched to a gene. The CDR3 starts with the cysteine, ends with the phenylalanine, and has 14 residues. CDR3 DNA is the only sequence kept; it has 42 bases, read in frame from the first base. CDR1 and CDR2 are read off the germline V gene as MGHDK and SYGVNS.

Receptors were amplified or captured by 5' RACE. Instrument used: NextSeq 500. To allow correction of PCR and sequencing errors, the TCR library protocol tagged every TCR cDNA molecule with a unique molecular identifier. The study's own analysis went as follows. TCR identification, UMI-based error correction and CDR3 extraction were all carried out with Decombinator tools. Expanded TCRs were defined as those above a frequency of 2 per 1,000, corresponding to the top 1% of the tumor frequency distribution. Expanded tumor TCRs were classed as regional if statistically deemed absent (corrected P<0.05) from at least one tumor region, otherwise ubiquitous. Each repertoire was subsampled 100 times to 5,000 TCRs, after which Renyi diversity was computed with the R vegan package. CDR3 similarity networks were built from amino acid triplet string-kernel similarity, with CDR3s being connected when pairwise similarity was above 0.82. TCRdb reworked the public reads: Q25 trimming with fastp, MiXCR clone assembly, productive beta chains retained. Under each unique CDR3 protein, matching rows form one entry showing the most common genes and DNA. In this record, the V and J calls reflect TCRdb's handling and not the investigators' own analysis. In all, the sample holds about 19,000 distinct CDR3 sequences, and roughly 9% of those were seen once. Roughly 20% of the sample is held by the ten biggest clonotypes.

This clonotype originated in a female donor with early-stage non-small cell lung cancer. Sample: lung tumor tissue, taken at surgery. The rearranged segments are TRBV25-1 and TRBJ2-3, and 10 junction bases match TRBD1. The nucleotides read TGTGCCAGCAGGACAGGGGGCGGGACAGATACGCAGTATTTT. It translates to CASRTGGGTDTQYF.